One and the same sample provided the 2 T cell receptor delta chains below, sequenced in a study of γδ T cells in repeated Plasmodium falciparum infection. Bulk repertoires came from Vgamma9/Vdelta2+ or Vdelta2-negative gammadelta T cells flow-sorted from PBMC. TCRdb called clones from the multiplex PCR reads again using CATT. The sample has 50,000 to 60,000 delta-chain clones; roughly 2% are singletons. Source material: gamma-delta T cells from blood. The receptor set was obtained from a pool of human donors (malaria-infected and uninfected, not separated).

Concerning this clone itself: TCRdb assigns this DNA the protein of a much larger clone, which departs from its translation at residue 10; this likely reflects a read error, and the protein shown comes from translating the DNA. As DNA, the CDR3 is TGTGCCTTTTCTCCACTGGGGGATATGCTGCCAGGACTCATCTTT. This encodes CAFSPLGDMLPGLIF. The chain uses TRDV3 and TRDJ1; 11 bases align to TRDD3. TCRdb lists no J gene, so it was determined here by aligning the DNA to germline. The CDR3 is 15 amino acids. Trimming cost V 2 bases and J 10 bases; bases outside gene matches: 15. The germline V gene encodes CDR1 TVYSNPD and CDR2 GDNSRS (reference sequence).

This clone was found many times. It is likely a read error: a sequence one base away is far more abundant. The same CDR3 can be traced to other DNA sequences in this sample. No call exists for the J gene, whereas the V gene is TRDV2; the D call of TRDD3 is as the table states it, not checked on the DNA. Germline V gene lookup returns CDR1 GEAIGNYY and CDR2 EKD. This CDR3 comprises 18 residues. In DNA, the CDR3 is TGTGCCTGTGACCCGGTACTGGGGGATACAAGAGAGACCGATAAACTAATCTTT. Translating it yields CACDPVLGDTRETDKLIF.